This T cell receptor beta chain was sequenced for a study of blood T cell repertoires in COVID-19. Whole-study context: Italy, Spain and the United States were the sources of the convalescent and acute COVID-19 samples.

This CDR3 region has 12 residues. Trimming stripped 6 bases from V and 4 bases from J, with 9 bases between. The data were produced by immunoSEQ multiplex PCR, yet TCRdb's version contains in-frame clones alone and is incomplete. The data hold tens of thousands of clones, with about 83% observed a single time. Sample: peripheral blood. The clonotype originates from a man aged 50 to 59 with active COVID-19. The chain couples TRBV12-3 or TRBV12-4 to TRBJ2-5, with D hard to call. CDR3 DNA sequence: TGTGCCAGCAGCGCCTATGGAGAGACCCAGTACTTC. Its translation is CASSAYGETQYF.